Following are 27 T cell receptor beta chains from one sample sequenced in a study of PD-L1 blockade in urothelial cancer. The repertoire was sequenced with immunoSEQ multiplex PCR; TCRdb's copy has only in-frame clones and lacks some. The profile shows 30,000 to 40,000 clones, around four fifths of them singletons. The input for sequencing was PBMCs, taken around atezolizumab (anti-PD-L1) treatment. Receptors were obtained from a man between 60 and 70 years old with urothelial cancer.

The rearrangement joins TRBV4-1 to TRBJ2-7, with D maybe TRBD1 (6 bases). CDR1 is MGHRA and CDR2 is YSYEKL in the germline V gene. CDR3 length equals 15 residues. V lost 1 base and J lost 2, with 12 bases in between. CDR3 amino acids: CASSQGQGGTYEQYF. In DNA, the CDR3 is TGCGCCAGCAGCCAAGGTCAAGGGGGTACCTACGAGCAGTACTTC.

In DNA, the CDR3 is TGTGCCAGCAGCTTAAGCCTCCTAACGGGACAGGGGGCTAATTCACCCCTCCACTTT. This gives the protein CASSLSLLTGQGANSPLHF. The chain has TRBV13 and TRBJ1-6; 12 nucleotides align to TRBD1. V was clipped by 2 bases and J by 6 bases; unmatched bases: 11. The CDR3 contains 19 residues. Germline CDR1 reads PRHDT; CDR2 reads FYEKMQ (reference sequence).

The gene calls are TRBV10-3 and TRBJ2-7; D gene uncertain. CDR1 and CDR2 (germline): ENHRY, SYGVKD. V lost 5 bases to trimming and J lost 2 bases, with 10 bases between them. The CDR3 is 13 residues long. CDR3 sequence (DNA): TGTGCCATCAGTCCGGGTTCTACCTACGAGCAGTACTTC. Translation: CAISPGSTYEQYF.

V usage is TRBV5-1 and J usage is TRBJ2-1; the match to TRBD2 covers 10 bases. The CDR3 spans 16 residues. The germline V gene has CDR1 SGHRS and CDR2 YFSETQ. After removal of 3 bases from V and 5 bases from J, the junction contained 8 bases not matched to a gene. CDR3 residues: CASSSEPGLAHNEQFF. CDR3 DNA: TGCGCCAGCAGCTCCGAGCCGGGACTAGCGCACAATGAGCAGTTCTTC.

The chain is built from TRBV11-2 and TRBJ2-5; 7 positions agree with TRBD1. The CDR3 runs to 16 residues. With 6 bases clipped from V and 5 bases from J, the junction kept 15 bases outside the gene matches. Germline loops: CDR1 SGHAT, CDR2 FQNNGV. CDR3 nucleotides: TGTGCCAGCAGTCAACCGGGTAGGGGGCAGGGGGAGACCCAGTACTTC. Its protein product is CASSQPGRGQGETQYF.

CDR3 DNA: TGCGCCAGCAAGGGACATTCTCTAGCCAAAAACATTCAGTACTTC. Amino acid sequence: CASKGHSLAKNIQYF. The genes are TRBV5-1 and TRBJ2-4; a possible D gene is TRBD1 (6 bases). Germline CDR1 SGHRS, CDR2 YFSETQ. The CDR3 spans 15 residues. V dropped 6 bases and J dropped 0 bases, with 13 bases sitting between them.

This rearrangement joins TRBV7-9 to TRBJ1-4, with D possibly matching TRBD1 (5 bases). This CDR3 spans 13 amino acids. The germline V gene has CDR1 SEHNR and CDR2 FQNEAQ (reference sequence). V lost 5 bases and J lost 8, with 12 bases in between. The CDR3 region has the DNA TGTGCCAGCAGCCGGGGGTCCGGGGAAAAACTGTTTTTT. Residues: CASSRGSGEKLFF.

The chain couples TRBV2 to TRBJ2-5; D gene uncertain. This CDR3 spans 16 amino acids. The germline V and J ends were trimmed by 7 bases and 0 bases, with 18 bases remaining between them. CDR1 SNHLY and CDR2 FYNNEI come from the germline V gene. The CDR3 nucleotides read TGTGCCAGCACCGACCCAGCGCGGCCCTACCAAGAGACCCAGTACTTC. Translation gives CASTDPARPYQETQYF.

The chain carries TRBV7-2 and TRBJ2-1; 16 bases align to TRBD2. The CDR3 sequence is 16 residues long. The germline V gene has CDR1 SGHTA and CDR2 FQGNSA. V gave up 2 bases and J gave up 10 bases; unmatched junction bases: 5. In DNA form, the CDR3 reads TGTGCCAGCAGCTTAACCGGGACTAGCGGGAGGGAGGAGCAGTTCTTC. Protein product: CASSLTGTSGREEQFF.

This rearrangement joins TRBV28 to TRBJ2-1, with TRBD2 identical over 10 bases. V trimming: 1 base; J trimming: 0 bases; junction bases outside the gene matches: 9. This CDR3 contains 19 residues. In germline, CDR1 is MDHEN, CDR2 SYDVKM. The CDR3 reads CASSLSAGGPGSSYNEQFF. CDR3 bases: TGTGCCAGCAGTTTATCAGCGGGGGGGCCAGGGAGCTCCTACAATGAGCAGTTCTTC.

CDR3 DNA sequence: TGTGCCAGCAGCAACTTTTCGTACGAGCAGTACTTC. This encodes CASSNFSYEQYF. This chain links TRBV21-1 with TRBJ2-7; TRBD2 is the table's D call and was not checked against the DNA. TRBV21-1 represents a pseudogene. The CDR3 is 12 amino acids.

The V call is TRBV5-1, the J call TRBJ2-4; a weak D match, TRBD1 (5 bases). Trimming took 1 base from V and 0 from J, leaving 14 bases between them. This CDR3 has 17 amino acids. Germline CDR1 is SGHRS and CDR2 is YFSETQ. The DNA for the CDR3 is TGCGCCAGCAGCTTGTTCTCAGGGCCGCTAGCCAAAAACATTCAGTACTTC. Translating gives CASSLFSGPLAKNIQYF.

V and J are TRBV29-1 and TRBJ2-2; weak D call: TRBD1 (6 bases). This CDR3 is 12 amino acids long. Germline-derived CDR1 and CDR2 are SQVTM and ANQGSEA. With 7 bases removed from V and 6 bases from J, the gap between germline ends came to 12 bases. For the CDR3, the DNA is TGCAGCGCCGTTGACAGGCCCGGGGAGCTGTTTTTT. Translation: CSAVDRPGELFF.

This chain uses TRBV5-6 with TRBJ2-3; the match to TRBD2 covers 10 bases. The CDR3 extends over 16 amino acids. Germline V gives CDR1 SGHDT, CDR2 YYEEEE. V shed 2 bases and J 2 bases; nucleotides not matched to a gene: 5. The CDR3 DNA sequence: TGTGCCAGCAGCTTCCCCGGGACTAGCGACACAGATACGCAGTATTTT. As protein: CASSFPGTSDTDTQYF.

The gene calls are TRBV19 and TRBJ2-3; TRBD2 matches 10 bases. Germline lookup yields CDR1 LNHDA and CDR2 SQIVND (reference sequence). The CDR3 contains 16 residues. Trimming removed 3 bases from V and 7 bases from J; junction bases left unmatched: 10. As DNA, the CDR3 is TGTGCCAGTAGTATTCTAGCGGGGGCTCAACTCCATACGCAGTATTTT. It encodes CASSILAGAQLHTQYF.

The rearrangement links TRBV11-2 to TRBJ1-1; 7 positions agree with TRBD1. The ends lost 4 bases at V and 1 base at J; junction bases unmatched: 6. The CDR3 has 15 amino acids. The germline gives CDR1 SGHAT, CDR2 FQNNGV. The CDR3 reads CASSSFGTANTEAFF. DNA for the CDR3: TGTGCCAGCAGCTCCTTTGGGACAGCGAACACTGAAGCTTTCTTT.

The V gene is TRBV11-2, the J gene TRBJ2-4, with TRBD1 identical over 7 bases. J gave up 2 bases and V 4 bases, and 11 bases lay outside the gene matches. Germline V lookup: CDR1 SGHAT, CDR2 FQNNGV. The CDR3 consists of 17 residues. The CDR3 loop is CASSSTPTGLTKNIQYF. CDR3 sequence (DNA): TGTGCCAGCAGCTCGACCCCGACAGGGCTAACCAAAAACATTCAGTACTTC.

The V and J genes are TRBV4-2 and TRBJ2-7; 8 bases map to TRBD2. V lost 1 base and J lost 5; bases outside the gene matches: 7. The CDR3 is 15 residues long. Germline CDR1 is LGHNA and CDR2 is YNFKEQ. As DNA, the CDR3 is TGTGCCAGCAGCCAAGGCCGGGAGGGTGTGAACGAGCAGTACTTC. Its protein product is CASSQGREGVNEQYF.

The chain combines TRBV6-5 with TRBJ1-3; 8 bases are shared with TRBD1. V was clipped by 5 bases and J by 2 bases; unmatched bases: 2. Per the germline V gene, CDR1 is MNHEY and CDR2 is SVGAGI. This CDR3 contains 14 residues. For the CDR3, the DNA is TGTGCCAGCAGTACGGGACAGGCTGGAAACACCATATATTTT. Translating gives CASSTGQAGNTIYF.

This chain links TRBV21-1 with TRBJ2-5; the table's D call TRBD2 went unverified against the DNA. TRBV21-1 is termed a pseudogene. This CDR3 spans 16 amino acids. CDR3 sequence: CASSKVSFSGGAPPYF. CDR3 DNA sequence: TGTGCCAGCAGCAAAGTAAGTTTTAGCGGGGGGGCCCCACCGTACTTC.

The chain has TRBV6-1 and TRBJ2-3, with 7 bases matching TRBD1. The length of the CDR3 is 15 residues. Losses at the gene ends were 1 base for V and 2 bases for J; bases not matched to a gene: 3. Germline CDR1 and CDR2: MNHNS and SASEGT. CDR3: CASSEGDRSTDTQYF. DNA for the CDR3: TGTGCCAGCAGTGAAGGGGACAGATCCACAGATACGCAGTATTTT.

This sequence joins TRBV27 and TRBJ2-3; possibly TRBD2 for D (6 bases). Between the trimmed V and J ends, which lost 1 base and 3 bases, there was a span of 11 bases. CDR3 size: 15 residues. Germline V gives CDR1 MNHEY, CDR2 SMNVEV (reference sequence). CDR3 bases: TGTGCCAGCAGTTTATTCGGGGGAGGTACAGATACGCAGTATTTT. Translation gives CASSLFGGGTDTQYF.

The rearrangement links TRBV28 to TRBJ2-7; maybe TRBD1 (6 bases). The V end lost 4 bases, the J end lost 9 bases, and 16 bases lay between the germline ends. This CDR3 has 13 amino acids. The germline gives CDR1 MDHEN, CDR2 SYDVKM. This CDR3 is CASSSPAVRGQYF. DNA for the CDR3: TGTGCCAGCAGTTCCCCAGCGGTCAGGGGGCAGTACTTC.

The CDR3 sequence is CASSYSPGNEQFF. CDR3 DNA sequence: TGTGCCAGCAGTTACTCGCCGGGGAATGAGCAGTTCTTC. V and J are TRBV6-5 and TRBJ2-1, with D perhaps matching TRBD2 (5 bases). The V end was cut by 0 bases, the J end by 7 bases, with 7 bases between. The germline CDR1 and CDR2 sequences are MNHEY and SVGAGI. The CDR3 length is 13 residues.

A single count supports this clone. The V and J genes are TRBV6-4 and TRBJ2-1, with a possible D match to TRBD1 (5 bases). The germline CDR1 and CDR2 sequences are MRHNA and SNTAGT. This CDR3 has 15 residues. Trimming took 2 bases from V and 0 from J, leaving 8 bases between them. CDR3 residues: CASSDTDSSYNEQFF. In DNA form, the CDR3 reads TGTGCCAGCAGTGACACCGACAGCTCCTACAATGAGCAGTTCTTC.

V and J are TRBV4-1 and TRBJ1-1, with 8 bases identical to TRBD1. The CDR3 length is 15 residues. Germline-derived CDR1 and CDR2 are MGHRA and YSYEKL. With 0 bases clipped from V and 3 bases from J, the junction kept 3 bases outside the gene matches. The chain's CDR3 is CASSQEVTGDTEAFF. CDR3 nucleotide sequence: TGCGCCAGCAGCCAAGAAGTGACAGGGGACACTGAAGCTTTCTTT.

The CDR3 bases are TGTGCCATCAGCCGAGGGGGGGGCCGGCAGCCCCAGCATTTT. This codes for CAISRGGGRQPQHF. V and J are TRBV10-3 and TRBJ1-5; a possible D gene is TRBD1 (6 bases). CDR1 is ENHRY and CDR2 is SYGVKD in the germline V gene. The CDR3 spans 14 residues. Trimming cost V 6 bases and J 7 bases, with 16 bases left between them.